These T cell receptor beta chains were read from a single sample in a study of T cell repertoires in cytomegalovirus infection. No cognate antigen is known for these TCRs. TCRdb fed the reads into MiXCR, producing one record per CDR3 protein. The sample yields hundreds of thousands of distinct CDR3 sequences, roughly 43% seen once. The starting material was cultured PBMCs, obtained from culture after CMV antigen stimulation. Receptors were obtained from a human donor in good health (CMV status not recorded). Some clones in this sample may be carry-over from other donors' samples. Each CDR3 is given with its conserved first and last residue. The order of the fields is D gene, J gene, V gene, CDR3 length, clone size, CDR3 protein, CDR3 DNA. D genes are given only for firm matches. The listing skips clone size in some rows; elsewhere it reads once, few, many or a size class.

D: TRBD1
J: TRBJ2-5
V: TRBV4-1
length: 17
size: once
CDR3: CASSQGKGRGHGETQYF
DNA: TGCGCCAGCAGCCAAGGGAAGGGCAGGGGGCATGGGGAGACCCAGTACTTC

D: TRBD1
J: TRBJ2-1
V: TRBV7-9
length: 19
size: NA
CDR3: CASSLARGLVRGSYNEQFF
DNA: TGTGCCAGCAGCTTAGCCAGGGGGCTTGTTCGTGGCTCCTACAATGAGCAGTTCTTC

D: NA
J: TRBJ1-5
V: TRBV7-8
length: 14
size: few
CDR3: CASSLAQRNQPQHF
DNA: TGTGCCAGCAGCTTAGCCCAGCGCAATCAGCCCCAGCATTTT

D: NA
J: TRBJ2-1
V: TRBV7-2
length: 15
size: few
CDR3: CASSLGAVAYNEQFF
DNA: TGTGCCAGCAGCTTAGGGGCAGTCGCCTACAATGAGCAGTTCTTC

D: NA
J: TRBJ1-6
V: TRBV7-9
length: 15
size: few
CDR3: CASSPRLGREGSLHF
DNA: TGTGCCAGCAGCCCCAGGCTCGGACGGGAGGGATCCCTCCACTTT

D: NA
J: TRBJ2-3
V: TRBV12-5
length: 17
size: few
CDR3: CASGLVLYGHFTDTQYF
DNA: TGTGCTAGTGGTTTGGTACTTTACGGGCATTTCACAGATACGCAGTATTTT

D: NA
J: TRBJ2-3
V: TRBV6-4
length: 13
size: NA
CDR3: CASSDDVGETQYF
DNA: TGTGCCAGCAGCGATGACGTTGGAGAGACGCAGTATTTT

D: NA
J: TRBJ1-5
V: TRBV7-6
length: 15
size: few
CDR3: CASSPQGLGNQPQHF
DNA: TGTGCCAGCAGCCCACAGGGTTTGGGCAATCAGCCCCAGCATTTT

D: NA
J: TRBJ2-5
V: TRBV20-1
length: 13
size: few
CDR3: CSASPEAQETQYF
DNA: TGCAGTGCGTCTCCCGAGGCCCAAGAGACCCAGTACTTC

D: TRBD1
J: TRBJ1-4
V: TRBV12-3/TRBV12-4
length: 16
size: NA
CDR3: CASSRGQGKGNEKLFF
DNA: TGTGCCAGCAGTCGGGGACAGGGAAAGGGTAATGAAAAACTGTTTTTT

D: TRBD1
J: TRBJ1-1
V: TRBV6-1
length: 12
size: NA
CDR3: CASWGQAGEAFF
DNA: TGTGCCAGCTGGGGACAGGCAGGTGAAGCTTTCTTT

D: NA
J: TRBJ2-7
V: TRBV4-3
length: 15
size: NA
CDR3: CASSQGQMSRGEQYF
DNA: TGCGCCAGCAGCCAGGGACAGATGTCTCGGGGGGAGCAGTACTTC

D: NA
J: TRBJ2-3
V: TRBV7-6
length: 15
size: few
CDR3: CASSFRGINTDTQYF
DNA: TGTGCCAGCAGCTTTCGCGGGATAAACACAGATACGCAGTATTTT

D: TRBD1
J: TRBJ1-1
V: TRBV27
length: 13
size: few
CDR3: CASSPGTGAEAFF
DNA: TGTGCCAGCAGCCCCGGGACAGGGGCTGAAGCTTTCTTT

D: TRBD1
J: TRBJ2-7
V: TRBV6-2/TRBV6-3
length: 20
size: NA
CDR3: CASSSGRDRGPGSPIYEQYF
DNA: TGTGCCAGCAGTTCCGGACGGGACAGGGGACCCGGGAGTCCCATATACGAGCAGTACTTC

D: NA
J: TRBJ2-2
V: TRBV4-1
length: 14
size: NA
CDR3: CASSRLGSTGELFF
DNA: TGCGCCAGCAGCCGCCTGGGGTCCACCGGGGAGCTGTTTTTT

D: TRBD2
J: TRBJ2-2
V: TRBV5-4
length: 20
size: NA
CDR3: CASSWGYETSGGLNTGELFF
DNA: TGTGCCAGCAGCTGGGGATATGAGACTAGCGGGGGCCTGAACACCGGGGAGCTGTTTTTT

D: NA
J: TRBJ2-5
V: TRBV7-2
length: 15
size: NA
CDR3: CASSPIVGGALGQYF
DNA: TGTGCCAGCAGCCCCATCGTGGGGGGGGCCCTGGGCCAGTACTTC

D: NA
J: TRBJ1-2
V: TRBV18
length: 15
size: NA
CDR3: CASSPPGPGGYGYTF
DNA: TGTGCCAGCTCACCACCTGGCCCCGGAGGCTATGGCTACACCTTC

D: NA
J: TRBJ2-3
V: TRBV7-2
length: 15
size: NA
CDR3: CASSPRLFRTDTQYF
DNA: TGTGCCAGCAGCCCCAGGCTTTTTAGGACAGATACGCAGTATTTT

D: NA
J: TRBJ2-5
V: TRBV6-6
length: 13
size: NA
CDR3: CASSIHREETQYF
DNA: TGTGCCAGCAGTATTCACAGGGAAGAGACCCAGTACTTC

D: NA
J: TRBJ1-5
V: TRBV6-5
length: 15
size: NA
CDR3: CASRNTGQSNQPQHF
DNA: TGTGCCAGCAGAAATACGGGACAAAGTAATCAGCCCCAGCATTTT

D: TRBD1
J: TRBJ2-7
V: TRBV6-2/TRBV6-3
length: 14
size: few
CDR3: CASSRTRDSYEQYF
DNA: TGTGCCAGCAGTCGTACCCGGGACAGCTACGAGCAGTACTTC

D: NA
J: TRBJ1-4
V: TRBV18
length: 14
size: once
CDR3: CASSPGLTSEKLFF
DNA: TGTGCCAGCTCACCGGGCCTGACCAGCGAAAAACTGTTTTTT

D: NA
J: TRBJ1-5
V: TRBV7-2
length: 15
size: NA
CDR3: CASSSTGMSNQPQHF
DNA: TGTGCCAGCAGCTCTACAGGGATGAGCAATCAGCCCCAGCATTTT

D: NA
J: TRBJ1-5
V: TRBV7-2
length: 13
size: NA
CDR3: CASSEGANQPQHF
DNA: TGTGCCAGCAGCGAAGGAGCAAATCAGCCCCAGCATTTT

D: NA
J: TRBJ1-2
V: TRBV7-8
length: 15
size: few
CDR3: CASSLGRWEGYGYTF
DNA: TGTGCCAGCAGCTTAGGTCGCTGGGAAGGGTATGGCTACACCTTC

D: NA
J: TRBJ1-6
V: TRBV6-1
length: 14
size: NA
CDR3: CASSVGLTNSPLHF
DNA: TGTGCCAGCAGTGTGGGACTGACTAATTCACCCCTCCACTTT

D: NA
J: TRBJ2-1
V: TRBV7-2
length: 15
size: NA
CDR3: CASSLRGRASRAQFF
DNA: TGTGCCAGCAGCCTTAGAGGTAGAGCCTCACGGGCGCAGTTCTTC

D: TRBD2
J: TRBJ2-5
V: TRBV4-1
length: 15
size: few
CDR3: CASSARGGLQETQYF
DNA: TGCGCCAGCAGCGCTCGGGGGGGCCTACAAGAGACCCAGTACTTC

D: TRBD1
J: TRBJ1-5
V: TRBV7-8
length: 15
size: few
CDR3: CASSLDRVGNQPQHF
DNA: TGTGCCAGCAGCTTGGACAGGGTAGGCAATCAGCCCCAGCATTTT

D: TRBD1
J: TRBJ1-2
V: TRBV7-2
length: 13
size: many
CDR3: CASSEGTGYGYTF
DNA: TGTGCCAGCAGCGAGGGGACAGGGTATGGCTACACCTTC

D: NA
J: TRBJ1-3
V: TRBV7-6
length: 16
size: few
CDR3: CASSLETLRPGNTIYF
DNA: TGTGCCAGCAGCTTAGAGACTCTCCGGCCTGGAAACACCATATATTTT

D: TRBD1
J: TRBJ1-2
V: TRBV15
length: 15
size: NA
CDR3: CATSMDRGGGYGYTF
DNA: TGTGCCACCAGCATGGACAGGGGAGGGGGCTATGGCTACACCTTC

D: NA
J: TRBJ2-7
V: TRBV27
length: 15
size: few
CDR3: CASSFLGGYNYEQYF
DNA: TGTGCCAGCAGTTTTTTGGGGGGTTACAACTACGAGCAGTACTTC

D: NA
J: TRBJ1-3
V: TRBV7-2
length: 14
size: few
CDR3: CASSQRDSGNTIYF
DNA: TGTGCCAGCAGCCAGAGGGACTCTGGAAACACCATATATTTT

D: TRBD2
J: TRBJ2-2
V: TRBV5-4
length: 17
size: NA
CDR3: CASSPGLAVANTGELFF
DNA: TGTGCCAGCAGCCCGGGACTAGCGGTAGCGAACACCGGGGAGCTGTTTTTT

D: NA
J: TRBJ1-1
V: TRBV7-9
length: 12
size: NA
CDR3: CASKLGGDEAFF
DNA: TGTGCCAGCAAGTTAGGGGGGGATGAAGCTTTCTTT

D: NA
J: TRBJ1-1
V: TRBV2
length: 13
size: few
CDR3: CASTRGINTEAFF
DNA: TGTGCCAGCACGAGGGGTATCAACACTGAAGCTTTCTTT

D: NA
J: TRBJ2-1
V: TRBV7-6
length: 16
size: NA
CDR3: CASSPLAQSSYNEQFF
DNA: TGTGCCAGCAGCCCCCTAGCGCAAAGCTCCTACAATGAGCAGTTCTTC

D: TRBD2
J: TRBJ2-3
V: TRBV20-1
length: 15
size: NA
CDR3: CSARGGGRGTDTQYF
DNA: TGCAGTGCTAGGGGTGGCGGGAGGGGGACAGATACGCAGTATTTT

D: NA
J: TRBJ2-7
V: TRBV7-9
length: 13
size: NA
CDR3: CASSADSNYEQYF
DNA: TGTGCCAGCAGCGCTGACAGCAACTACGAGCAGTACTTC

D: NA
J: TRBJ1-2
V: TRBV7-2
length: 13
size: few
CDR3: CASSSAFLVGYTF
DNA: TGTGCCAGCAGCTCAGCCTTTTTAGTGGGCTACACCTTC

D: NA
J: TRBJ2-3
V: TRBV2
length: 13
size: NA
CDR3: CASRAGVADTQYF
DNA: TGTGCCAGCAGGGCAGGGGTGGCAGATACGCAGTATTTT

D: NA
J: TRBJ2-7
V: TRBV6-2/TRBV6-3
length: 14
size: NA
CDR3: CASSYEPPHGEQYF
DNA: TGTGCCAGCAGTTACGAACCTCCCCATGGCGAGCAGTACTTC

D: NA
J: TRBJ1-2
V: TRBV12-5
length: 20
size: NA
CDR3: CASGLARVGVYRGGNYGYTF
DNA: TGTGCTAGTGGTTTGGCCAGGGTCGGGGTCTATAGAGGTGGCAACTATGGCTACACCTTC

D: NA
J: TRBJ1-2
V: TRBV4-1
length: 15
size: NA
CDR3: CASSLPGAGLYGYTF
DNA: TGCGCCAGCAGCCTCCCGGGGGCGGGACTTTATGGCTACACCTTC

D: NA
J: TRBJ1-1
V: TRBV14
length: 15
size: NA
CDR3: CASSQDAGMNTEAFF
DNA: TGTGCCAGCAGCCAAGATGCCGGGATGAACACTGAAGCTTTCTTT